The present T cell receptor beta chain was sequenced within a study of T cells in Graves' hyperthyroidism and ophthalmopathy. Study findings and constraints: A model using 13 V-J features told ophthalmopathy apart from stable hyperthyroidism.

This clonotype has ten or more counts. Its antigen is not known. Amplified TCR beta CDR3 regions derived from RNA transcripts. Researchers ran a first-round RT-PCR on the TCR CDR3 using the HTBI primer set. TCRdb independently ran MiXCR on the multiplex PCR reads; one entry per CDR3 protein. The sample has around 600,000 distinct CDR3 sequences; more than 14% are singletons. Clinical symptoms, serum thyroxine and TRAb, thyroid ultrasound and orbital computed tomography together formed the diagnostic basis. From approximately 9.3 ml of fresh peripheral blood, PBMCs were isolated. V was shortened by 1 base and J by 8 bases, with 12 bases between the two germline ends. The length of the CDR3 is 14 residues. Looked up from germline, CDR1 is LGHDT and CDR2 is YNNKEL (reference sequence).

This TCR came from a woman aged 45-65 years with Graves' ophthalmopathy. The J gene is TRBJ2-1, the V gene TRBV3-1; no clear D gene. Sequenced input: blood. The CDR3 DNA reads as TGTGCCAGCAGCCAAGTGTCTAGTTCGGATGAGCAGTTCTTC. This sequence encodes CASSQVSSSDEQFF.